This is a list of T cell receptor beta chains from one sample in a study of T-cell reconstitution after alpha-beta-depleted transplantation in children. TCRdb re-analysed the PCR reads in MiXCR, keeping a single row per CDR3 protein. The profile shows about 980,000 distinct CDR3 sequences, roughly 29% of them singletons. Sequenced material: PBMCs, mostly from graft donor cells, taken 360 days after TCRalphabeta/CD19-depleted stem cell transplant. The source of these receptors is a boy less than two years old who had a stem cell transplant for SCID, so the T cells may come from the graft donor. Each CDR3 is given with its conserved first and last residue. D genes are given only for firm matches. Only some rows state a clone size, as once, few, many or a class for expanded clones.

v_call	j_call	clone_size	d_call	cdr3_aa	cdr3_nt
TRBV5-1	TRBJ2-1	few	TRBD2	CASSTLAGTYNEQFF	TGCGCCAGCAGCACTCTAGCGGGGACATACAATGAGCAGTTCTTC
TRBV7-9	TRBJ2-1	few	.	CASSLVLFNEQFF	TGTGCCAGCAGCTTAGTACTCTTCAATGAGCAGTTCTTC
TRBV6-5	TRBJ1-6	many	.	CASSYGQGYSPLHF	TGTGCCAGCAGTTACGGCCAGGGCTATTCACCCCTCCACTTT
TRBV12-3/TRBV12-4	TRBJ2-7	once	TRBD2	CASSLPSGIEQYF	TGTGCCAGCAGTTTACCTAGCGGGATCGAGCAGTACTTC
TRBV14	TRBJ2-2	.	TRBD1	CASSRNRGPNTGELFF	TGTGCCAGCAGCAGAAACAGGGGGCCAAACACCGGGGAGCTGTTTTTT
TRBV11-1	TRBJ2-5	.	TRBD2	CASSLVPGLAGYQETQYF	TGTGCCAGCAGCTTAGTCCCGGGACTAGCGGGCTACCAAGAGACCCAGTACTTC
TRBV12-3/TRBV12-4	TRBJ1-5	.	TRBD1	CASSLGEGALSNQPQHF	TGTGCCAGCAGTCTAGGGGAGGGGGCCCTGAGCAATCAGCCCCAGCATTTT
TRBV3-1	TRBJ2-1	.	TRBD2	CASSQASGGPPSYNEQFF	TGTGCCAGCAGCCAAGCGTCGGGGGGGCCCCCCTCCTACAATGAGCAGTTCTTC
TRBV12-3/TRBV12-4	TRBJ1-6	few	TRBD1	CASSPQGENSPLHF	TGTGCCAGCAGTCCGCAGGGGGAGAATTCACCCCTCCACTTT
TRBV18	TRBJ2-1	.	.	CASSPPAGEQFF	TGTGCCAGCTCACCACCGGCGGGTGAGCAGTTCTTC
TRBV12-3/TRBV12-4	TRBJ1-1	.	.	CASVGTEAFF	TGTGCCAGCGTCGGGACTGAAGCTTTCTTT
TRBV20-1	TRBJ1-1	.	TRBD1	CSASVQGAFTEAFF	TGCAGTGCTAGTGTCCAGGGGGCTTTCACTGAAGCTTTCTTT
TRBV5-1	TRBJ2-3	many	.	CASSPRGRDTQYF	TGTGCCAGCAGCCCGAGGGGCCGGGATACGCAGTATTTT
TRBV5-1	TRBJ2-4	many	.	CASSLGQGLNIQYF	TGCGCCAGCAGCTTGGGACAGGGACTGAACATTCAGTACTTC
TRBV6-5	TRBJ1-4	.	.	CASSYSGPTNEKLFF	TGTGCCAGCAGTTATTCGGGGCCAACTAATGAAAAACTGTTTTTT
TRBV2	TRBJ2-1	few	TRBD2	CASSDGTNYYNEQFF	TGTGCCAGCAGTGATGGGACTAACTACTACAATGAGCAGTTCTTC
TRBV18	TRBJ2-5	.	.	CASSPSKVETQYF	TGTGCCAGCTCACCAAGTAAGGTAGAGACCCAGTACTTC
TRBV20-1	TRBJ1-4	.	TRBD1	CSARSPGQDEKLFF	TGCAGTGCTAGGTCCCCGGGACAGGATGAAAAACTGTTTTTT
TRBV5-5	TRBJ1-2	few	.	CASSLTGTFNYGYTF	TGTGCCAGCAGCCTTACAGGGACTTTTAACTATGGCTACACCTTC
TRBV6-1	TRBJ1-3	.	.	CASSRMTNSGNTIYF	TGTGCCAGCAGCCGCATGACTAACTCTGGAAACACCATATATTTT
TRBV5-6	TRBJ2-1	few	.	CASSSLIGEQFF	TGTGCCAGCAGCTCCCTGATTGGTGAGCAGTTCTTC
TRBV7-9	TRBJ2-3	.	.	CASSYDEALEVTDTQYF	TGTGCCAGCAGTTACGACGAGGCGCTTGAAGTCACAGATACGCAGTATTTT
TRBV6-2/TRBV6-3	TRBJ1-1	.	.	CASSYSGLEAFF	TGTGCCAGCAGTTACTCGGGCCTTGAAGCTTTCTTT
TRBV7-2	TRBJ2-1	.	.	CASSLEAGRPYNEQFF	TGTGCCAGCAGCTTAGAGGCGGGGAGGCCCTACAATGAGCAGTTCTTC
TRBV15	TRBJ1-1	few	.	CATSSDHLPRGTEAFF	TGTGCCACCAGCAGCGACCATCTTCCTAGGGGCACTGAAGCTTTCTTT
TRBV27	TRBJ1-4	.	.	CASTPQGPTNEKLFF	TGTGCCAGCACTCCCCAGGGGCCGACTAATGAAAAACTGTTTTTT
TRBV12-3/TRBV12-4	TRBJ2-3	.	TRBD2	CASSDGLAGGPDTQYF	TGTGCCAGCAGTGATGGACTAGCGGGGGGGCCAGATACGCAGTATTTT
TRBV19	TRBJ1-5	few	TRBD1	CASGGGQGFNQPQHF	TGTGCCAGTGGAGGGGGACAGGGGTTCAATCAGCCCCAGCATTTT
TRBV27	TRBJ2-2	few	.	CASSFQGGLGGLDTGELFF	TGTGCCAGCAGTTTCCAAGGCGGCCTGGGGGGGCTGGACACCGGGGAGCTGTTTTTT
TRBV7-9	TRBJ2-7	.	TRBD1	CASSPRDRTANEQYF	TGTGCCAGCAGCCCCCGGGACAGAACTGCGAACGAGCAGTACTTC
TRBV28	TRBJ2-1	.	TRBD2	CASSSRTSGVRQFF	TGTGCCAGCAGTTCCCGGACTAGCGGGGTTCGGCAGTTCTTC
TRBV6-1	TRBJ2-3	few	.	CASTLLIAETDTDTQYF	TGTGCCAGCACCCTCTTAATAGCCGAGACTGACACAGATACGCAGTATTTT
TRBV5-1	TRBJ2-7	.	TRBD1	CASSGGTGGTGEQYF	TGCGCCAGCAGCGGCGGGACAGGTGGAACGGGTGAGCAGTACTTC
TRBV27	TRBJ2-7	few	TRBD2	CASKAGGGQYEQYF	TGTGCCAGCAAGGCTGGCGGGGGGCAATACGAGCAGTACTTC
TRBV5-1	TRBJ2-1	.	TRBD1	CASSFRDRTDNEQFF	TGCGCCAGCAGCTTCCGGGACAGGACGGACAATGAGCAGTTCTTC
TRBV5-1	TRBJ1-2	.	.	CASSLGDIFSGYTF	TGCGCCAGCAGCTTGGGGGACATCTTCTCTGGCTACACCTTC
TRBV4-2	TRBJ2-7	few	.	CASSQGPRDNYEQYF	TGTGCCAGCAGCCAAGGGCCTCGGGATAACTACGAGCAGTACTTC
TRBV2	TRBJ2-1	many	.	CASSAGTIGDNEQFF	TGTGCCAGCAGTGCAGGGACCATTGGGGACAATGAGCAGTTCTTC
TRBV2	TRBJ1-6	.	.	CASRPRDWKNSPLHF	TGTGCCAGCAGGCCTCGGGACTGGAAGAATTCACCCCTCCACTTT
TRBV9	TRBJ2-2	many	.	CASSVAVFPYTGELFF	TGTGCCAGCAGCGTAGCTGTCTTTCCTTACACCGGGGAGCTGTTTTTT
TRBV6-1	TRBJ2-5	.	TRBD2	CASSHRGGLAGVETQYF	TGTGCCAGCAGCCACCGAGGGGGGCTAGCGGGGGTAGAGACCCAGTACTTC